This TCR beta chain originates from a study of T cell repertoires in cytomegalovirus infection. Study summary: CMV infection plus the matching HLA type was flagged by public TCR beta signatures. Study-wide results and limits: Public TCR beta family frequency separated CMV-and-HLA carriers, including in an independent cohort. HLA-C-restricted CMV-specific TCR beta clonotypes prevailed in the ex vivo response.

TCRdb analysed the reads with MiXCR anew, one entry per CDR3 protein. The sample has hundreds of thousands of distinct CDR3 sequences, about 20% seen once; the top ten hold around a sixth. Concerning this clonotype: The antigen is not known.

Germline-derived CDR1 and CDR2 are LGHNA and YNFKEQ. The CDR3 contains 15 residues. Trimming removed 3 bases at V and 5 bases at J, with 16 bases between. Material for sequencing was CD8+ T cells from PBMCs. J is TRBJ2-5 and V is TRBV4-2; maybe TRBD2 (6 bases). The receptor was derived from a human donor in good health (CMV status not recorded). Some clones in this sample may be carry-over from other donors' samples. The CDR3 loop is CASSHSARAGETQYF. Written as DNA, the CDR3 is TGTGCCAGCAGCCACTCGGCCAGGGCGGGGGAGACCCAGTACTTC.